Listed here are 13 T cell receptor beta chains from one sample, sequenced in a study of technical replicates of blood from a few donors. The data were produced by immunoSEQ multiplex PCR, yet TCRdb's version contains in-frame clones alone and is incomplete. This table holds 100,000 or so clones, 95% to 96% found once. What was sequenced was T cells isolated from PBMCs. The receptors shown here come from a human donor in good health.

The chain carries TRBV10-2 and TRBJ2-5, with a possible D match to TRBD1 (5 bases). Germline CDR1 reads WSHSY; CDR2 reads SAAADI. The CDR3 is made up of 13 amino acids. V was cut by 3 bases and J by 2 bases, with 7 bases left in between. The CDR3 region is CASSEGVQETQYF. The CDR3 DNA follows: TGCGCCAGCAGTGAAGGGGTTCAAGAGACCCAGTACTTC.

The chain couples TRBV27 to TRBJ2-7; 7 positions agree with TRBD2. The CDR3 length is 15 residues. Germline values: CDR1 MNHEY, CDR2 SMNVEV (reference sequence). The V and J ends lost 6 bases and 2 bases, in that order; junction bases with no gene match: 10. CDR3 sequence (DNA): TGTGCCAGCAGCCTACTTATGGGGGGGGCCTACGAGCAGTACTTC. Translating gives CASSLLMGGAYEQYF.

This clone was recorded a few times. The J gene is TRBJ2-5, the V gene TRBV5-6, with TRBD2 matching 8 bases. Germline CDR1 is SGHDT and CDR2 is YYEEEE. V lost 3 bases, J lost 5 bases, and 3 bases stayed unmatched. This CDR3 comprises 13 residues. CDR3 DNA: TGTGCCAGCAGCTCGGGACTAGTGGAGACCCAGTACTTC. This gives the protein CASSSGLVETQYF.

The chain joins TRBV5-6 to TRBJ2-5; D is perhaps TRBD2 (5 bases). CDR3 length: 13 residues. Trimming removed 5 bases at V and 1 base at J, with 9 bases between. Germline values: CDR1 SGHDT, CDR2 YYEEEE. This CDR3 reads CASSTTSQETQYF. DNA of the CDR3: TGTGCCAGCAGTACTACTAGCCAAGAGACCCAGTACTTC.

The V and J genes are TRBV4-1 and TRBJ1-2; 8 nucleotides match TRBD1. The V and J ends lost 2 bases and 7 bases, in that order; junction bases with no gene match: 6. Looked up from germline, CDR1 is MGHRA and CDR2 is YSYEKL. This CDR3 spans 14 amino acids. The CDR3 nucleotides read TGCGCCAGCAGCCAAATAGGACAGGGTGGTGGCTACACCTTC. It yields the protein CASSQIGQGGGYTF.

The J gene is TRBJ2-7, the V gene TRBV19, with 7 bases fitting TRBD2. The CDR3 extends over 13 amino acids. Germline V gene lookup returns CDR1 LNHDA and CDR2 SQIVND (reference sequence). V shed 3 bases and J 5 bases; nucleotides not matched to a gene: 4. In nucleotides, the CDR3 is TGTGCCAGTAGTATTAATCGGGGGGACGAGCAGTACTTC. This encodes CASSINRGDEQYF.

V gene TRBV2 combines with J gene TRBJ1-2; 7 nucleotides agree with TRBD1. Trimming cost V 5 bases and J 4 bases; bases outside gene matches: 7. In germline, CDR1 is SNHLY, CDR2 FYNNEI. The CDR3 consists of 14 residues. CDR3 nucleotide sequence: TGTGCCAGCAGTCCAGACAGGGAGAGCTATGGCTACACCTTC. Amino acid sequence: CASSPDRESYGYTF. Filled out from reference TRBV2 and TRBJ1-2, the complete variable domain reads EPEVTQTPSHQVTQMGQEVILRCVPISNHLYFYWYRQILGQKVEFLVSFYNNEISEKSEIFDDQFSVERPDGSNFTLKIRSTKLEDSAMYFCASSPDRESYGYTFGSGTRLTVV.

This chain connects TRBV18 to TRBJ2-1, with D possibly matching TRBD1 (6 bases). CDR3 length: 16 amino acids. The V end was cut by 0 bases, the J end by 7 bases, with 16 bases between. Germline-derived CDR1 and CDR2 are KGHSH and LQKENI. CDR3 region: CASSPPAGQSKNEQFF. CDR3 DNA: TGTGCCAGCTCACCACCAGCCGGACAGTCTAAAAATGAGCAGTTCTTC.

A single count supports this clone. V usage is TRBV7-2 and J usage is TRBJ2-1, with 12 positions matching TRBD2. Germline V gives CDR1 SGHTA, CDR2 FQGNSA. V was pared by 4 bases and J by 3 bases, with 10 bases of the junction left unmatched. This CDR3 comprises 18 residues. The CDR3 DNA sequence: TGTGCCAGCAGCTCCAACCCGGCTAGCGGGGGGGGCTACAATGAGCAGTTCTTC. Translated, it gives CASSSNPASGGGYNEQFF.

The rearrangement joins TRBV6-6 to TRBJ2-2; no definite D call. The CDR3 is made up of 13 amino acids. The germline CDR1 and CDR2 sequences are MNHNY and SVGAGI (reference sequence). V was shortened by 6 bases and J by 6 bases, with 11 bases between the two germline ends. The CDR3 loop reads CASSLNPAGELFF. The CDR3 DNA is TGTGCCAGCAGCCTTAATCCTGCCGGGGAGCTGTTTTTT.

This chain uses TRBV5-6 with TRBJ2-2, with D possibly being TRBD1 (5 bases). This CDR3 is built from 16 residues. V lost 4 bases and J lost 6, with 19 bases in between. CDR1 and CDR2 from the germline V gene are SGHDT and YYEEEE. The CDR3 is CASSEDMHGSAGELFF. CDR3 DNA sequence: TGTGCCAGCAGCGAGGACATGCATGGGTCTGCCGGGGAGCTGTTTTTT.

The J gene is TRBJ2-7, the V gene TRBV7-9; D unresolved. This CDR3 has 14 residues. Germline CDR1 and CDR2: SEHNR and FQNEAQ (reference sequence). V was clipped by 1 base and J by 1 base, with 8 bases between them. The CDR3 DNA reads as TGTGCCAGCAGCTTAGGTACGACTTCCTACGAGCAGTACTTC. Protein product: CASSLGTTSYEQYF.

The chain recombines TRBV7-6 with TRBJ2-3; 7 nucleotides align to TRBD2. CDR3 size: 22 residues. Germline trimming cut 2 bases from V and 7 bases from J; bases unmatched to any gene: 30. In germline, CDR1 is SGHVS, CDR2 FNYEAQ. DNA for the CDR3: TGTGCCAGCAGCTTATCACTTACCGGGACTACCGGACTAGAGGAGGAGGGTCATACGCAGTATTTT. Translated, it gives CASSLSLTGTTGLEEEGHTQYF.